One sample yielded the 20 T cell receptor beta chains listed below, sequenced in a study of blood T cell repertoires in COVID-19. Only in-frame clones appear in the TCRdb table, and some are missing; sequencing was by immunoSEQ multiplex PCR. The sample has under 200,000 clones; roughly 70% are singletons. Sequences were obtained from peripheral blood. The receptors come from a woman aged 80 or older with acute or convalescent COVID-19.

The chain uses TRBV5-4 and TRBJ1-2; possibly TRBD1 for D (5 bases). The CDR3 loop spans 12 amino acids. Trimming removed 4 bases at V and 5 bases at J, with 9 bases between. Germline lookup yields CDR1 SGHNT and CDR2 YYREEE (reference sequence). CDR3 amino acids: CASSTDSYGYTF. For the CDR3, the DNA is TGTGCCAGCAGCACCGACAGTTATGGCTACACCTTC.

This chain links TRBV10-2 with TRBJ2-1; possibly TRBD2 for D (6 bases). V was cut by 3 bases and J by 9 bases, with 15 bases left in between. Germline loops: CDR1 WSHSY, CDR2 SAAADI. There are 14 residues in the CDR3. CDR3 region: CASSELANTGEQFF. DNA of the CDR3: TGCGCCAGCAGTGAACTAGCCAACACAGGTGAGCAGTTCTTC.

This chain links TRBV28 with TRBJ2-7; D gene unclear. This CDR3 has 13 residues. CDR1 and CDR2 from the germline V gene are MDHEN and SYDVKM. Trimming took 7 bases from V and 3 from J, leaving 13 bases between them. The CDR3 coding sequence is TGTGCCAGCAACAAAGGTACGGGCTACGAGCAGTACTTC. Translating it yields CASNKGTGYEQYF.

The V gene is TRBV14, the J gene TRBJ1-1; TRBD1 is a possible D gene (6 bases). CDR1 and CDR2 from the germline V gene are SGHDN and FVKESK. V was trimmed by 2 bases and J by 6 bases, leaving 19 bases between them. CDR3 size: 16 residues. The CDR3: CASSQLQTGISAEAFF. The CDR3 DNA reads as TGTGCCAGCAGCCAACTACAAACAGGGATTTCTGCTGAAGCTTTCTTT.

The chain combines TRBV28 with TRBJ1-1, with D possibly being TRBD1 (6 bases). The CDR3 runs to 15 residues. V lost 5 bases to trimming and J lost 1 base, with 14 bases between them. Germline-derived CDR1 and CDR2 are MDHEN and SYDVKM. CDR3 sequence (DNA): TGTGCCAGCAGTACAGGGTTCAGGAGGAACACTGAAGCTTTCTTT. It translates to CASSTGFRRNTEAFF.

V usage is TRBV2 and J usage is TRBJ1-5; D unclear. The CDR3 totals 14 residues. Germline CDR1 SNHLY, CDR2 FYNNEI. V was trimmed by 4 bases and J by 6 bases, leaving 13 bases between them. CDR3 DNA sequence: TGTGCCAGCAGTGCCCCTTCCGGGGTTCAGCCCCAGCATTTT. Its translation: CASSAPSGVQPQHF.

This chain connects TRBV24-1 to TRBJ2-1, with D perhaps matching TRBD2 (5 bases). Deletions cut 9 bases from V and 1 base from J, with 12 bases between. Germline values: CDR1 KGHDR, CDR2 SFDVKD. The CDR3 contains 14 residues. The CDR3 DNA reads as TGTGCCACCGCCATGAGAGGGTCCTACAATGAGCAGTTCTTC. This translates into CATAMRGSYNEQFF.

The chain combines TRBV12-3 or TRBV12-4 with TRBJ2-7; D gene ambiguous. The CDR3 contains 13 residues. V was clipped by 1 base and J by 7 bases, with 11 bases between them. CDR3 sequence reads: CASSLGFRLEQYF. Here the CDR3 DNA reads TGTGCCAGCAGTTTAGGGTTTCGACTGGAGCAGTACTTC.

Here the CDR3 DNA reads TGTGCCAGTAGTCTGGGACAGTTCAATCAGCCCCAGCATTTT. Encoded protein: CASSLGQFNQPQHF. The chain has TRBV19 and TRBJ1-5, with 7 positions matching TRBD1. Germline lookup yields CDR1 LNHDA and CDR2 SQIVND (reference sequence). V shed 5 bases, J shed 3 bases, and the junction held 4 bases outside the gene matches. The CDR3 runs to 14 residues.

This chain joins TRBV28 and TRBJ2-5; possibly TRBD2 for D (5 bases). The CDR3 loop spans 14 amino acids. Trimming removed 5 bases from V and 5 bases from J, with 15 bases in between. Per the germline V gene, CDR1 is MDHEN and CDR2 is SYDVKM. CDR3 DNA sequence: TGTGCCAGCAGTCCCATCGGGGATGGGGAGACCCAGTACTTC. Its protein product is CASSPIGDGETQYF.

V gene TRBV27 combines with J gene TRBJ2-3; 11 nucleotides match TRBD2. The CDR3 has 15 amino acids. Germline V lookup: CDR1 MNHEY, CDR2 SMNVEV (reference sequence). J was trimmed by 2 bases and V by 6 bases; bases with no gene match: 4. The CDR3 sequence: CASREGLAVTDTQYF. The CDR3 DNA sequence: TGTGCCAGCAGGGAGGGACTAGCGGTCACAGATACGCAGTATTTT.

The chain carries TRBV6-6 and TRBJ2-1; 7 bases are shared with TRBD2. Germline values: CDR1 MNHNY, CDR2 SVGAGI (reference sequence). This CDR3 is built from 15 residues. With 6 bases clipped from V and 2 bases from J, the junction kept 7 bases outside the gene matches. Written as DNA, the CDR3 is TGTGCCAGCAGGCACCCTAGCGGAACCTACAATGAGCAGTTCTTC. Translated, it gives CASRHPSGTYNEQFF.

The V call is TRBV20-1, the J call TRBJ2-7; TRBD2 matches 9 bases. CDR3 length equals 14 residues. Germline CDR1 reads DFQATT; CDR2 reads SNEGSKA (reference sequence). Trimming took 3 bases from V and 5 from J; bases not matched to a gene: 8. The CDR3 is CSASNPSGADEQYF. Written as DNA, the CDR3 is TGCAGTGCTAGTAATCCTAGCGGGGCCGACGAGCAGTACTTC.

The gene calls are TRBV10-2 and TRBJ2-7; 7 bases are a match to TRBD1. CDR3 length: 13 amino acids. V lost 4 bases to trimming and J lost 2 bases; unmatched junction nucleotides: 2. The V gene's germline CDR1 is WSHSY and CDR2 SAAADI. The CDR3 protein is CASSGGQAYEQYF. CDR3 coding DNA: TGCGCCAGCAGTGGAGGACAGGCCTACGAGCAGTACTTC.

The chain carries TRBV6-4 and TRBJ1-1; 8 bases map to TRBD1. Trimming at V came to 6 bases and at J to 4 bases, leaving 4 bases not matched to a gene. The CDR3 contains 13 residues. Germline V CDR1 and CDR2: MRHNA, SNTAGT. The DNA of the CDR3 is TGTGCCAGCAGCAATACAGGGGGCACTGAAGCTTTCTTT. It yields the protein CASSNTGGTEAFF.

The rearrangement uses TRBV5-5 and TRBJ2-7; 12 nucleotides line up with TRBD2. Germline V CDR1 and CDR2: SGHKS, YYEKEE (reference sequence). V dropped 3 bases and J dropped 0; count of bases not matched to a gene: 7. This CDR3 has 17 residues. CDR3 nucleotide sequence: TGTGCCAGCAGCTACGGACTAGCGGGGACTACCTCCTACGAGCAGTACTTC. This codes for CASSYGLAGTTSYEQYF.

The chain combines TRBV27 with TRBJ2-7; 7 bases are a match to TRBD2. The CDR3 consists of 16 residues. Germline lookup yields CDR1 MNHEY and CDR2 SMNVEV (reference sequence). The V gene end was trimmed by 1 base and the J gene end by 7 bases; junction bases not matched to a gene: 13. The CDR3 DNA sequence: TGTGCCAGCAGTTTATGGGGGGGAGCTTGGACGGAAGAGCAGTACTTC. Translated, it gives CASSLWGGAWTEEQYF.

The rearrangement joins TRBV25-1 to TRBJ2-1; D is uncertain. The length of the CDR3 is 14 residues. From germline, CDR1 is MGHDK and CDR2 SYGVNS. Trimming took 1 base from V and 8 from J, leaving 12 bases between them. The CDR3: CASSEFLGADEQFF. CDR3 coding DNA: TGTGCCAGCAGTGAATTCCTCGGAGCCGATGAGCAGTTCTTC.

The chain recombines TRBV10-3 with TRBJ1-1; the D gene is possibly TRBD1 (6 bases). Germline CDR1 is ENHRY and CDR2 is SYGVKD. This CDR3 contains 13 residues. Trimming removed 2 bases at V and 3 bases at J, with 7 bases between. The CDR3 loop is CAISERQDTEAFF. CDR3 bases: TGTGCCATCAGTGAGAGACAGGACACTGAAGCTTTCTTT.

The chain uses TRBV7-2 and TRBJ1-2; D remains ambiguous. From germline, CDR1 is SGHTA and CDR2 FQGNSA. This CDR3 is 15 amino acids long. Trimming pared 5 bases from V and 4 bases from J, leaving 17 bases between. CDR3 DNA: TGTGCCAGCAGCATGGACCCCGGGAATTTCTATGGCTACACCTTC. It translates to CASSMDPGNFYGYTF.